The clone carrying this T cell receptor beta chain has ten or more counts. The germline V gene encodes CDR1 SQVTM and CDR2 ANQGSEA. V trimming: 4 bases; J trimming: 2 bases; junction bases outside the gene matches: 2. The length of the CDR3 is 12 residues. A single record per CDR3 protein comes from TCRdb applying MiXCR to the PCR reads. The sample carries around 480,000 distinct CDR3 sequences, about 21% recorded once. The sample is drawn from a study of molecular identifiers for immune sequencing clone quantification. Sorted cells numbering roughly 20,000 to 1,000,000, with 10%, 30% or 50% RNA, yielded the naive CD8 libraries. Sorting isolated naive CD8 T cells as CD8+CD4-CCR7+CD45RA+ events.

This chain connects TRBV29-1 to TRBJ2-7; TRBD2 matches 7 bases. This TCR was recovered from a human donor in good health. Some libraries in this study had Jurkat cell RNA spiked in. Sequencing was done on a sample of naive CD8+ T cells from blood, with Jurkat cell RNA spiked in. The subset: FACS-sorted CD8+CD4-CCR7+CD45RA+ naive T cells. CDR3 residues: CSVVSGPYEQYF. The CDR3 region has the DNA TGCAGCGTTGTTAGCGGGCCCTACGAGCAGTACTTC.